This T cell receptor beta chain was found in a study of cytomegalovirus exposure and HLA in healthy donors. The overall study: The Caucasian-associated ancestry cluster held 80% to 90% of under 450 genotyped donors. Regarding the study as a whole: Reportedly, TCR beta sequences accurately predicted HLA-A and HLA-B alleles in most subjects. V- and J-gene trimming of TCR beta was linked (in a later analysis) to a missense DCLRE1C variant. In a later analysis, across HLA loci, associated TCR counts were highest for DRB1, lowest for HLA-C.

Turning to this clone: Its antigen remains unidentified.

Trimming stripped 3 bases from V and 1 base from J, with 7 bases between. The CDR3 has 13 residues. CDR1 is SGHRS and CDR2 is YFSETQ in the germline V gene. It was with 60 Vbeta and 13 Jbeta primers that the PCR ran. Profiling relied on immunoSEQ multiplex PCR, and the TCRdb table lists in-frame clones only, not all of them. The repertoire holds about 62,000 clones, about four fifths seen once, with under 3% in the top ten. Sequences were obtained from PBMCs. The rearrangement links TRBV5-1 to TRBJ1-1, with TRBD1 as a possible D gene (5 bases). The TCR comes from a woman in her thirties in good health and CMV-seronegative. The DNA of the CDR3 is TGCGCCAGCAGCTCCACAGGGAACACTGAAGCTTTCTTT. Translating gives CASSSTGNTEAFF.